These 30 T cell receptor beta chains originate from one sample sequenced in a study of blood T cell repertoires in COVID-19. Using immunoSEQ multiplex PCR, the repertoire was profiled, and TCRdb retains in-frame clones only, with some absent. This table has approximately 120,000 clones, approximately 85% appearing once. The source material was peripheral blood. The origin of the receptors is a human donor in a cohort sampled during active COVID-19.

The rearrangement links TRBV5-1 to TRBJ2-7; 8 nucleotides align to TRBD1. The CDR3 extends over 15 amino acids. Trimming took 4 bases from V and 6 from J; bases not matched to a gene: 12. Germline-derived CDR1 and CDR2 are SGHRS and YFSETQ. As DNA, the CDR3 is TGCGCCAGCAGCGACAGAGGTGGACAGGGCAGCGAGCAGTACTTC. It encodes CASSDRGGQGSEQYF.

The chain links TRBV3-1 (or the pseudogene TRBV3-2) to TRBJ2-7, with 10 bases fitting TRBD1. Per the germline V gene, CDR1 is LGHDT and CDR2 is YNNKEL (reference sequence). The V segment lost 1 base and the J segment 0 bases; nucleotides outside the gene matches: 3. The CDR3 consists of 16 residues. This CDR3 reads CASSQADRGGSYEQYF. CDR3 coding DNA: TGTGCCAGCAGCCAAGCGGACAGGGGGGGCTCCTACGAGCAGTACTTC.

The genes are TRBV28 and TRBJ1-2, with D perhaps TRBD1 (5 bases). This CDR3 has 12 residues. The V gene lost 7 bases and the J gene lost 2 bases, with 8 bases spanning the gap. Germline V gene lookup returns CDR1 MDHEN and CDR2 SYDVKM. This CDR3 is CASKSGNYGYTF. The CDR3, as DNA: TGTGCCAGCAAATCAGGGAACTATGGCTACACCTTC.

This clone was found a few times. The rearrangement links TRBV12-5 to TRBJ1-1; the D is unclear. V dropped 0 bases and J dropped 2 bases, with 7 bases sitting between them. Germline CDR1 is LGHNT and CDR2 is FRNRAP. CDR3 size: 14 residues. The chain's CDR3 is CASGLVMANTEAFF. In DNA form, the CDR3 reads TGTGCTAGTGGTTTGGTAATGGCTAACACTGAAGCTTTCTTT.

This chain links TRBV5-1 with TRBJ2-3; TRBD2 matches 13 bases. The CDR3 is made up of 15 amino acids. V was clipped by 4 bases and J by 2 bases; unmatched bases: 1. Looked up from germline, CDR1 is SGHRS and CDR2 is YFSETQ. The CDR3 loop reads CASSGTSGVTDTQYF. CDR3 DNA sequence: TGCGCCAGCAGCGGGACTAGCGGGGTCACAGATACGCAGTATTTT. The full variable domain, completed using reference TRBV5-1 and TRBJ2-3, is KAGVTQTPRYLIKTRGQQVTLSCSPISGHRSVSWYQQTPGQGLQFLFEYFSETQRNKGNFPGRFSGRQFSNSRSEMNVSTLELGDSALYLCASSGTSGVTDTQYFGPGTRLTVL.

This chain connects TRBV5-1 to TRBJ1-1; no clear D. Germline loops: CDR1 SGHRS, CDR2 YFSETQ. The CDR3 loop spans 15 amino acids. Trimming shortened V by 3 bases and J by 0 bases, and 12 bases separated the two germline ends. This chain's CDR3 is CASSSHEGMNTEAFF. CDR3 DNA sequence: TGCGCCAGCAGCTCCCACGAGGGAATGAACACTGAAGCTTTCTTT.

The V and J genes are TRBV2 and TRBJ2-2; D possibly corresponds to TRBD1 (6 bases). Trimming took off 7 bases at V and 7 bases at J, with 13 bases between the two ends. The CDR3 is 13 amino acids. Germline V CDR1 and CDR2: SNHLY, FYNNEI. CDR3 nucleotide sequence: TGTGCCAGCATAACACAGGGTCTCGGGGAGCTGTTTTTT. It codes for CASITQGLGELFF.

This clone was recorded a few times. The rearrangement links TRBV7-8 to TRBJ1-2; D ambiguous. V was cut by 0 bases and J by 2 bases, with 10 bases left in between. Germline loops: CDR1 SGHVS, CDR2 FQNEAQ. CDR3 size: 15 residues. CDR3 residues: CASSLASGINYGYTF. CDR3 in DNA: TGTGCCAGCAGCTTAGCGTCCGGGATCAACTATGGCTACACCTTC.

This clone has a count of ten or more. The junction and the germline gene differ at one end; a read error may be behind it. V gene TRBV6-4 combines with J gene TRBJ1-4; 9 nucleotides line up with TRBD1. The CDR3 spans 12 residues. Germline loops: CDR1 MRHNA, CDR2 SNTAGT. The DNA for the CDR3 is TGTGCCACCCTGGGACAGGGCCATGGGACCATCTTT. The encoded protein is CATLGQGHGTIF.

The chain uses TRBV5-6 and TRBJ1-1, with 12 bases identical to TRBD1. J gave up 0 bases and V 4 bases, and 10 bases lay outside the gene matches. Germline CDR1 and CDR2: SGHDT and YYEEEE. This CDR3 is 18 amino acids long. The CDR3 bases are TGTGCCAGCAGCGGGGACAGGGGGCTATATGGGCTGAACACTGAAGCTTTCTTT. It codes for CASSGDRGLYGLNTEAFF.

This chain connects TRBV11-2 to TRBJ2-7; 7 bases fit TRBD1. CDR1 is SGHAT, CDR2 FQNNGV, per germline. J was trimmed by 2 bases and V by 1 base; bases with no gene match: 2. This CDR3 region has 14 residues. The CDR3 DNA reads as TGTGCCAGCAGCTTAGGACAGGGTCCCTACGAGCAGTACTTC. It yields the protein CASSLGQGPYEQYF. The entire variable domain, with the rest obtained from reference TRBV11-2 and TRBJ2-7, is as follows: EAGVAQSPRYKIIEKRQSVAFWCNPISGHATLYWYQQILGQGPKLLIQFQNNGVVDDSQLPKDRFSAERLKGVDSTLKIQPAKLEDSAVYLCASSLGQGPYEQYFGPGTRLTVT.

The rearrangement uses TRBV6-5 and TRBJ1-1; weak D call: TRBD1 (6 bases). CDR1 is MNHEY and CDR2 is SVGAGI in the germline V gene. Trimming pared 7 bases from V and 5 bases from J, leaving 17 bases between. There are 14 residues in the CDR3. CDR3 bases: TGTGCCAGCATCCGGGAGGGGGGCAAGACTGAAGCTTTCTTT. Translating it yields CASIREGGKTEAFF.

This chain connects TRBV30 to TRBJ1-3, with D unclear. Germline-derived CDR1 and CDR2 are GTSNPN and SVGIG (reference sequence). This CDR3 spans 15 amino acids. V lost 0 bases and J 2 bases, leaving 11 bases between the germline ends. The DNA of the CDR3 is TGTGCCTGGAGTGTGGAGTGGCTTCCTGGAAACACCATATATTTT. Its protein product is CAWSVEWLPGNTIYF.

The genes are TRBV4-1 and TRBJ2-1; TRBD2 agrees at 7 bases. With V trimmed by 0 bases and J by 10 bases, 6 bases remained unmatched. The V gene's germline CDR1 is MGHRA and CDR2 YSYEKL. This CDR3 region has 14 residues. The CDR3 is CASSQELASGEQFF. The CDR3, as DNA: TGCGCCAGCAGCCAAGAACTAGCGTCGGGCGAGCAGTTCTTC.

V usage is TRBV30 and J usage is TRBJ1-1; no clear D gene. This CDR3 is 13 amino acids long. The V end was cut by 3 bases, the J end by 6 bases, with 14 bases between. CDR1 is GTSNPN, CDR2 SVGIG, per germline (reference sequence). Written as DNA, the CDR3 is TGTGCCTGGAGAGGCCAGCTAAGCGCTGAAGCTTTCTTT. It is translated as CAWRGQLSAEAFF.

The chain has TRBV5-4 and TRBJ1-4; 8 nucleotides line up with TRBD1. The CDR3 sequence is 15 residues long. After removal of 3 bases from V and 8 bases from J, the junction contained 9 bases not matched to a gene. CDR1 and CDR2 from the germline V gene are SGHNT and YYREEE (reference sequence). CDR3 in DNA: TGTGCCAGCAGCTCGGCAGGGGGCGTAAGCGAAAAACTGTTTTTT. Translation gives CASSSAGGVSEKLFF. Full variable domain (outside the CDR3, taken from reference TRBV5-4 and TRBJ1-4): ETGVTQSPTHLIKTRGQQVTLRCSSQSGHNTVSWYQQALGQGPQFIFQYYREEENGRGNFPPRFSGLQFPNYSSELNVNALELDDSALYLCASSSAGGVSEKLFFGSGTQLSVL.

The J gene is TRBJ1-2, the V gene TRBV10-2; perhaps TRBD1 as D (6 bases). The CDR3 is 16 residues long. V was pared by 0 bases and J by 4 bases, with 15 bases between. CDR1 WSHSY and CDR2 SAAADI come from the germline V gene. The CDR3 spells CASSESVDRSSYGYTF. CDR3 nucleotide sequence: TGCGCCAGCAGTGAGTCTGTGGACAGATCCAGCTATGGCTACACCTTC.

CDR3 amino acids: CASSRGLAEETQYF. The CDR3 DNA reads as TGCGCCAGCAGCCGGGGACTAGCGGAAGAGACCCAGTACTTC. This chain uses TRBV5-1 with TRBJ2-5; 11 bases line up with TRBD2. From germline, CDR1 is SGHRS and CDR2 YFSETQ. J gave up 3 bases and V 4 bases, and 2 bases lay outside the gene matches. The CDR3 is made up of 14 amino acids.

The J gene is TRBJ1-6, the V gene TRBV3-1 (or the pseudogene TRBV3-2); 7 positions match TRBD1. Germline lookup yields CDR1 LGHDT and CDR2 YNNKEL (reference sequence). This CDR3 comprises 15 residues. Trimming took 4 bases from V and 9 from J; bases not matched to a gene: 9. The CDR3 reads CASSPLTGLGSPLHF. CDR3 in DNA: TGTGCCAGCAGCCCCTTGACAGGGTTGGGTTCACCCCTCCACTTT.

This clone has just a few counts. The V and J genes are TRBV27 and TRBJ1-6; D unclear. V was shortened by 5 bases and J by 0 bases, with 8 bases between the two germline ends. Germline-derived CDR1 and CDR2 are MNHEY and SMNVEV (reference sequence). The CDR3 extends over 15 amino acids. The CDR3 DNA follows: TGTGCCAGCAGTAGCAAGTTCTCCTATAATTCACCCCTCCACTTT. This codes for CASSSKFSYNSPLHF.

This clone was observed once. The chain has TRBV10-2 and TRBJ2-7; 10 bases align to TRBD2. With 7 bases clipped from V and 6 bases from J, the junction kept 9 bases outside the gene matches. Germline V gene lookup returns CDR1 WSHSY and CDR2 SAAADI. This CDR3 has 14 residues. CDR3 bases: TGCGCCAGCACCCCGAAGGGACTAGCGCGCGAGCAGTACTTC. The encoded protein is CASTPKGLAREQYF.

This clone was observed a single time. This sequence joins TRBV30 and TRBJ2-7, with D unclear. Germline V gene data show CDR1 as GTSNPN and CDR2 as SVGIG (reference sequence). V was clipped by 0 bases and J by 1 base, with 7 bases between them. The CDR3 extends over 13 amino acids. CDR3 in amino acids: CAWSVGTSYEQYF. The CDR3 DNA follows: TGTGCCTGGAGTGTGGGCACTTCCTACGAGCAGTACTTC.

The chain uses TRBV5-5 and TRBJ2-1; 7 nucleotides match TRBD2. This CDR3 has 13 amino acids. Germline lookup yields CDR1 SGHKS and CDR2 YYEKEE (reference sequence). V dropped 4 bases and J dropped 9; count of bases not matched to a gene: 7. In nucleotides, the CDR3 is TGTGCCAGCAGCCCAAGCGGGGTGGCTGAGCAGTTCTTC. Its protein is CASSPSGVAEQFF.

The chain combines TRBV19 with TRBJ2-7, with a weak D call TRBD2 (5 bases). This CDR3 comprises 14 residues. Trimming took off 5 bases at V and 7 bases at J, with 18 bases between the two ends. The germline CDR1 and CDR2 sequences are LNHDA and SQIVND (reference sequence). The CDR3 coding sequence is TGTGCCAGTAGTCCCAGGCGGGTCTCGGGAGAGCAGTACTTC. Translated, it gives CASSPRRVSGEQYF.

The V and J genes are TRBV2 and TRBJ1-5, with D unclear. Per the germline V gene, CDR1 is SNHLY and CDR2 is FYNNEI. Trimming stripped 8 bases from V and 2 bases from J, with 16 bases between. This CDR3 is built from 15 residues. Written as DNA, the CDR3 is TGTGCCAGCCTCCTTTACCCAACGGGCAATCAGCCCCAGCATTTT. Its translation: CASLLYPTGNQPQHF.

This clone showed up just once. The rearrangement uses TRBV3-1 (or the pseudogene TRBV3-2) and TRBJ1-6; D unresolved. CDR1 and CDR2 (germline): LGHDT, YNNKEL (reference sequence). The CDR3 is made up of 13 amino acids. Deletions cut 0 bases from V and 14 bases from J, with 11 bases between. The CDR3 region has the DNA TGTGCCAGCAGCCAAGATTTTCGATCGGCCCTCCACTTT. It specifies CASSQDFRSALHF.

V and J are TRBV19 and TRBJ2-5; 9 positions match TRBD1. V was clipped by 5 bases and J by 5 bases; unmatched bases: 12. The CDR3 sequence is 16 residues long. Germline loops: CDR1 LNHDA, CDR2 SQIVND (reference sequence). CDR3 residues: CASSPHRDRVVETQYF. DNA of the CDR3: TGTGCCAGTAGTCCACACCGGGACAGGGTGGTGGAGACCCAGTACTTC.

The CDR3 DNA reads as TGTGCCAGCAGTAAACAGGGGGCAATGGGGGACTACGAGCAGTACTTC. Residues: CASSKQGAMGDYEQYF. This chain links TRBV7-2 with TRBJ2-7; TRBD1 agrees at 9 bases. CDR3 length equals 16 residues. V gave up 6 bases and J gave up 3 bases; unmatched junction bases: 12. Germline loops: CDR1 SGHTA, CDR2 FQGNSA. Drawing the rest from reference TRBV7-2 and TRBJ2-7, the complete variable domain is GAGVSQSPSNKVTEKGKDVELRCDPISGHTALYWYRQSLGQGLEFLIYFQGNSAPDKSGLPSDRFSAERTGGSVSTLTIQRTQQEDSAVYLCASSKQGAMGDYEQYFGPGTRLTVT.

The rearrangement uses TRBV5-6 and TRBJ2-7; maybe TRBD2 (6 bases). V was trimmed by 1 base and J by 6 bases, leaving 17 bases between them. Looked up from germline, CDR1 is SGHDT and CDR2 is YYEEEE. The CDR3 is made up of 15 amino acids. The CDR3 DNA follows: TGTGCCAGCAGCTTGTATTTGGAAAGGGACTCCGAGCAGTACTTC. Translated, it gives CASSLYLERDSEQYF.

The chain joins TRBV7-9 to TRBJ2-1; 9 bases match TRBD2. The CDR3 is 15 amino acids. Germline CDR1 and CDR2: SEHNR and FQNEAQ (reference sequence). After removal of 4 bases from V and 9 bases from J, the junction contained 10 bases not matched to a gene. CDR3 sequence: CASSYRGRGGREQFF. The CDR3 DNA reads TGTGCCAGCAGCTACCGCGGGCGGGGGGGCCGTGAGCAGTTCTTC. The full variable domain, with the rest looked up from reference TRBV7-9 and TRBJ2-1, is DTGVSQNPRHKITKRGQNVTFRCDPISEHNRLYWYRQTLGQGPEFLTYFQNEAQLEKSRLLSDRFSAERPKGSFSTLEIQRTEQGDSAMYLCASSYRGRGGREQFFGPGTRLTVL.